This T cell receptor (beta chain) was recorded in a study of beta chain features in type 1 diabetes. Study-level findings and limits: Type 1 diabetes patients had fewer VDJ junction insertions and more deletions.

Sequencing targeted expressed TCRB transcripts, as all isolated RNA had been reverse transcribed. Only in-frame clones appear in the TCRdb table, and some are missing; sequencing was by immunoSEQ multiplex PCR. The sample includes 680,000 or so clones, around a sixth of them seen just once. The CDR3 runs to 15 residues. J was trimmed by 2 bases and V by 1 base; bases with no gene match: 5. CDR1 is SGHTA and CDR2 is FQGNSA in the germline V gene. For this clone: Its antigen remains unidentified.

Central memory, naive, regulatory and stem cell-like memory CD4+ cells were sorted by CD45RO/CCR7/CD25/CD127/CD95/CD27. V gene TRBV7-2 combines with J gene TRBJ2-7; TRBD1 agrees at 7 bases. The TCR originated in a man aged 18 to 35 in good health. What was sequenced was naive CD4+ T cells from blood. CDR3: CASSLGVTGPYEQYF. The CDR3 nucleotides read TGTGCCAGCAGCTTAGGTGTGACAGGGCCCTACGAGCAGTACTTC.